The present T cell receptor beta chain was sequenced within a study of monozygotic twins with inflammatory bowel disease. Reanalyzing the 5' RACE reads, TCRdb keeps one entry per CDR3 protein, without DNA. The table for this sample gives hundreds of thousands of distinct CDR3 sequences. About this clonotype: The antigen remains undetermined.

Broader study findings: Other individuals had fewer clonotypes in common with IBD patients than with healthy twins, especially with disease activity.

This CDR3 is built from 15 residues. The germline V gene has CDR1 SGHRS and CDR2 YFSETQ. This chain joins TRBV5-1 and TRBJ2-2; checking the TCRdb D call of TRBD1 is not possible without DNA. This TCR derives from a human donor with ulcerative colitis or Crohn's disease, or a healthy co-twin of an affected twin (not recorded which). The sample taken for sequencing was blood. The CDR3 reads CASSFQGGSTGELFF. The full variable domain, rest sourced from reference TRBV5-1 and TRBJ2-2, is KAGVTQTPRYLIKTRGQQVTLSCSPISGHRSVSWYQQTPGQGLQFLFEYFSETQRNKGNFPGRFSGRQFSNSRSEMNVSTLELGDSALYLCASSFQGGSTGELFFGEGSRLTVL.